The following is a T cell receptor (beta chain) sequence with its context. The target antigen is unknown. The data were taken from a study of cytomegalovirus exposure and HLA in healthy donors. Findings and limits, study-wide: In most subjects, TCR beta sequences reportedly gave accurate predictions of HLA-A and HLA-B alleles. Several V segments, TRBV6-2 and TRBV6-3 among them, could not be told apart and were dropped.

Donors consisted of healthy bone marrow donors. Researchers ran the PCR with 60 Vbeta and 13 Jbeta primers. Original analysis: Unique TCR beta chains totaled roughly 79 million in a later count, with about 11 million of them shared. The assay was immunoSEQ multiplex PCR, and TCRdb's table has in-frame clones only and misses some. V, J and clone size are those of that table, while D and trimming were read from the DNA. The table shows roughly 160,000 clones, with around 80% occurring only once. CDR1 and CDR2 from the germline V gene are LNHDA and SQIVND (reference sequence). This CDR3 is built from 13 residues. With 6 bases removed from V and 8 bases from J, the gap between germline ends came to 14 bases.

The rearrangement joins TRBV19 to TRBJ2-1; the D is unclear. The source is a man aged 40-50 years in good health and CMV-seronegative. Input material: PBMCs. The CDR3 DNA follows: TGTGCCAGTAGCACCCTAGTTCCATATGAGCAGTTCTTC. Its translation: CASSTLVPYEQFF.